This T cell receptor (beta chain) was retrieved from a study of blood T cell repertoires in COVID-19. The CDR3 is made up of 15 amino acids. V was cut by 4 bases and J by 7 bases, with 14 bases left in between. Germline V gives CDR1 SGHDN, CDR2 FVKESK. This clone was detected a few times. Generated by immunoSEQ multiplex PCR, the TCRdb table keeps only in-frame clones and is missing some. The sample holds 200,000 to 250,000 clones; about three quarters are singletons and the top ten take around 7.3%. Sequenced sample: peripheral blood. V usage is TRBV14 and J usage is TRBJ1-6, with D tentatively TRBD1 (6 bases). This receptor was taken from a woman between 65 and 79 years old with acute or convalescent COVID-19. The CDR3 region has the DNA TGTGCCAGCAGCCTCCAGAAAACAGGGAATTCACCCCTCCACTTT. It codes for CASSLQKTGNSPLHF. Full variable domain (missing parts from reference TRBV14 and TRBJ1-6): EAGVTQFPSHSVIEKGQTVTLRCDPISGHDNLYWYRRVMGKEIKFLLHFVKESKQDESGMPNNRFLAERTGGTYSTLKVQPAELEDSGVYFCASSLQKTGNSPLHFGNGTRLTVT.